The T cell receptor beta chain described here comes from a study of T cell repertoires in cytomegalovirus infection. Study as a whole: The public TCR beta signatures pointed to both CMV infection and matching HLA type.

Study-level points and caveats: Predominance within the ex vivo response was attributable to HLA-C-restricted CMV-specific TCR beta clonotypes. Identification of carriers of CMV plus the relevant HLA was performed using cumulative public TCR beta family frequency.

TCRdb itself ran the reads through MiXCR, one entry per CDR3 protein. The table shows 35,000 to 55,000 distinct CDR3 sequences, with approximately 22% occurring only once. The table lists this clonotype with many counts. What it recognizes is unknown. V was clipped by 5 bases and J by 0 bases, with 9 bases between them. Germline CDR1 reads SGHKS; CDR2 reads YYEKEE (reference sequence). CDR3 length: 13 amino acids. The TCR was taken from a human donor in good health (CMV status not recorded). Some clones in this sample may be carry-over from other donors' samples. The chain recombines TRBV5-5 with TRBJ2-7, with unresolved D. The specimen sequenced was PBMCs, sequenced either directly or after in vitro stimulation (not recorded which). CDR3 amino acids: CASRSPSSYEQYF. In DNA form, the CDR3 reads TGTGCCAGCAGGAGCCCGAGCTCCTACGAGCAGTACTTC.